The 9 T cell receptor beta chains listed next were all sequenced from one sample in a study of blood T cell repertoires in COVID-19. The assay was immunoSEQ multiplex PCR, and TCRdb's table has in-frame clones only and misses some. The repertoire includes over 65,000 clones, more than 80% of them detected once, and less than 9% sits in the top ten. The sequenced material came from peripheral blood. The source of these receptors is a human donor in a cohort sampled during active COVID-19.

This chain links TRBV27 with TRBJ1-1; D is undetermined. Germline CDR1 and CDR2: MNHEY and SMNVEV (reference sequence). Trimming took 10 bases from V and 1 from J, leaving 16 bases between them. The CDR3 covers 14 residues. CDR3 amino acids: CATKRELANTEAFF. The DNA for the CDR3 is TGTGCCACCAAGAGGGAATTAGCGAACACTGAAGCTTTCTTT.

This chain joins TRBV6-6 and TRBJ1-1; D is perhaps TRBD1 (6 bases). V lost 7 bases to trimming and J lost 2 bases, with 17 bases between them. CDR1 is MNHNY and CDR2 is SVGAGI in the germline V gene (reference sequence). The CDR3 extends over 15 amino acids. The CDR3 here is CASTPPGTLNTEAFF. The CDR3 nucleotides are TGTGCCAGCACCCCCCCCGGGACACTTAACACTGAAGCTTTCTTT.

The rearrangement links TRBV5-8 to TRBJ1-5; D is possibly TRBD1 (6 bases). CDR3 length equals 16 residues. Germline lookup yields CDR1 SGHTS and CDR2 YDEGEE. The V gene lost 3 bases and the J gene lost 2 bases, with 15 bases spanning the gap. The CDR3 protein is CASSSYRAMGNQPQHF. The CDR3 nucleotides read TGTGCCAGCAGCTCATACAGGGCTATGGGCAATCAGCCCCAGCATTTT.

The chain employs TRBV6-6 and TRBJ1-1, with 7 bases matching TRBD1. Trimming cost V 6 bases and J 1 base; bases outside gene matches: 5. The germline CDR1 and CDR2 sequences are MNHNY and SVGAGI (reference sequence). This CDR3 is 14 amino acids long. The CDR3 protein is CASSKGQSNTEAFF. The CDR3, as DNA: TGTGCCAGCAGCAAGGGACAGTCGAACACTGAAGCTTTCTTT.

The chain is built from TRBV4-3 and TRBJ2-5; perhaps TRBD2 as D (5 bases). V lost 0 bases, J lost 4 bases, and 12 bases lay in between. CDR3 length: 15 amino acids. Germline V gene lookup returns CDR1 LGHNA and CDR2 YSLEER. CDR3 residues: CASSQEAGEAETQYF. The DNA of the CDR3 is TGCGCCAGCAGCCAAGAGGCGGGCGAGGCAGAGACCCAGTACTTC.

This chain joins TRBV7-2 and TRBJ1-1, with TRBD1 matching over 7 bases. The germline CDR1 and CDR2 sequences are SGHTA and FQGNSA. Trimming took 1 base from V and 8 from J; bases not matched to a gene: 1. The CDR3 extends over 12 amino acids. CDR3 bases: TGTGCCAGCAGCTTAGAGACAGGGGAAGCTTTCTTT. Protein sequence: CASSLETGEAFF.

The CDR3 loop reads CASSLVATGRSTTNEKLFF. CDR3 sequence (DNA): TGCGCCAGCAGCTTGGTGGCAACAGGGCGATCCACAACTAATGAAAAACTGTTTTTT. This chain links TRBV5-1 with TRBJ1-4; possibly TRBD1 for D (6 bases). Trimming took off 0 bases at V and 0 bases at J, with 18 bases between the two ends. The length of the CDR3 is 19 residues. Germline V gives CDR1 SGHRS, CDR2 YFSETQ.

The count of this clone is one. This chain connects TRBV19 to TRBJ1-5; D remains ambiguous. Per the germline V gene, CDR1 is LNHDA and CDR2 is SQIVND (reference sequence). Trimming stripped 7 bases from V and 0 bases from J, with 13 bases between. The CDR3 length is 15 residues. This CDR3 reads CASIGRGNSNQPQHF. The CDR3 DNA reads as TGTGCCAGTATAGGGAGAGGGAATAGCAATCAGCCCCAGCATTTT.

The rearrangement links TRBV6-6 to TRBJ2-4; a possible D gene is TRBD1 (6 bases). Germline CDR1 is MNHNY and CDR2 is SVGAGI (reference sequence). Deletions cut 5 bases from V and 2 bases from J, with 16 bases between. The CDR3 has 16 residues. DNA for the CDR3: TGTGCCAGCAGTCCGGACAGCCACCTTTCCAAAAACATTCAGTACTTC. Protein: CASSPDSHLSKNIQYF.